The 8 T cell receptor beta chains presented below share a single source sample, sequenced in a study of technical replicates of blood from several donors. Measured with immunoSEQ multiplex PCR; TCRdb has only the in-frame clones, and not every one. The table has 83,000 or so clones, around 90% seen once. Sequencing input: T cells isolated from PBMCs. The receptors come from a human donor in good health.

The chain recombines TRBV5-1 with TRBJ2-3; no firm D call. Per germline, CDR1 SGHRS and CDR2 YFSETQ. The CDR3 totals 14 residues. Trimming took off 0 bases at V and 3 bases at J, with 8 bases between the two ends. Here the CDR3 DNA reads TGCGCCAGCAGCTTGGTATTCGGGACAGATACGCAGTATTTT. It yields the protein CASSLVFGTDTQYF.

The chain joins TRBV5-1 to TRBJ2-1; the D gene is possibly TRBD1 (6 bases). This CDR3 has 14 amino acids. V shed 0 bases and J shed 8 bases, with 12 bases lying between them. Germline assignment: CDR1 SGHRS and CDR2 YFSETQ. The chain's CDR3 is CASSLATGLYEQFF. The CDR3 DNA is TGCGCCAGCAGCTTGGCGACAGGCCTGTATGAGCAGTTCTTC.

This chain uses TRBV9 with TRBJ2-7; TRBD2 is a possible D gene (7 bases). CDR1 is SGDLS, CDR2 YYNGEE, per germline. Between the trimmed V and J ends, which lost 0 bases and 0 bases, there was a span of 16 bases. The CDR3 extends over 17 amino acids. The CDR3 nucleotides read TGTGCCAGCAGCGTAGGTGTTGGGGGGGCGGGCTCCTACGAGCAGTACTTC. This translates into CASSVGVGGAGSYEQYF.

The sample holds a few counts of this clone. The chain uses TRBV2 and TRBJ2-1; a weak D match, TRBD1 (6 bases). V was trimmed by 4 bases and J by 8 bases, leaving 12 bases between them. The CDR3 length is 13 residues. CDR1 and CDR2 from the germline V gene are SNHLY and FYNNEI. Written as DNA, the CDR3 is TGTGCCAGCAGTGGGGTAGGGGGACATGAGCAGTTCTTC. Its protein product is CASSGVGGHEQFF.

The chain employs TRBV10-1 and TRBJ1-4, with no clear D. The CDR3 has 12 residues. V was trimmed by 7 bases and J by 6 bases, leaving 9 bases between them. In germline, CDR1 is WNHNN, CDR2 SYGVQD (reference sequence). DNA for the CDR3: TGCGCCAGCAAGTCCCGGGATGAAAAACTGTTTTTT. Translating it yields CASKSRDEKLFF.

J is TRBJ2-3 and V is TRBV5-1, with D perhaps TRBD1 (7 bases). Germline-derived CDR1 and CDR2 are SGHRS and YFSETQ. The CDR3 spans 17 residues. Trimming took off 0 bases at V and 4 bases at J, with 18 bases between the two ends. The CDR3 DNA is TGCGCCAGCAGCTTGGCCTCAGGGGGGTTTGGGGCAGATACGCAGTATTTT. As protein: CASSLASGGFGADTQYF.

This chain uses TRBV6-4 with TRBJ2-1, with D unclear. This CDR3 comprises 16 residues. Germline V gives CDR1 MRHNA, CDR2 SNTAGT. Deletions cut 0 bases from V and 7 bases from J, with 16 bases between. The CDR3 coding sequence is TGTGCCAGCAGTGACTCCCGGCTAGTGGCGGTAAATGAGCAGTTCTTC. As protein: CASSDSRLVAVNEQFF.

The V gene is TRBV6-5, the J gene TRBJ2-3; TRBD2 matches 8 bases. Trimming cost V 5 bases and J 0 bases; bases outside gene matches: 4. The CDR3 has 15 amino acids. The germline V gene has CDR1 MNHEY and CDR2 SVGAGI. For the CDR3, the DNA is TGTGCCAGCAGTACTCCTAGCGGGAGCACAGATACGCAGTATTTT. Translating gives CASSTPSGSTDTQYF.